This TCR beta chain was identified during a study of blood T cell repertoires in COVID-19. As for the study in general: The United States, Italy and Spain were the sources of the acute and convalescent COVID-19 samples. PBMCs, B-cell-depleted T cells, or T cells provided the cDNA or gDNA that made up the material.

V was trimmed by 2 bases and J by 0 bases, leaving 11 bases between them. Looked up from germline, CDR1 is LGHNA and CDR2 is YSLEER. The length of the CDR3 is 16 residues. Per the authors' pipeline: For nucleated cells, counts were estimated from reference gene primer amplification. Generated by immunoSEQ multiplex PCR, the TCRdb table keeps only in-frame clones and is missing some. That table gives V, J and clone size, and the DNA gave D and trimming. Among 50,000 to 60,000 clones listed, less than 90% were seen once. Sequencing was carried out using peripheral blood. The clonotype comes from a human donor in a cohort sampled during active COVID-19. The chain carries TRBV4-3 and TRBJ2-1; D may be TRBD2 (7 bases). DNA for the CDR3: TGCGCCAGCAGCCAAAGGGGGGGGAGCTCCTACAATGAGCAGTTCTTC. Translated, it gives CASSQRGGSSYNEQFF.